The 15 T cell receptor beta chains below were found in one sample sequenced in a study of OX40 agonist ivuxolimab in advanced cancers. Using immunoSEQ multiplex PCR, the repertoire was profiled, and TCRdb retains in-frame clones only, with some absent. In the table there are about 47,000 clones, 81% of which are singletons. The material was CD4+ or CD8+ T cells sorted from blood, obtained in a trial of the OX40 agonist ivuxolimab. These receptors came from an adult with an advanced solid tumor such as melanoma, head and neck, liver or kidney cancer.

The chain recombines TRBV9 with TRBJ1-1; tentatively, D is TRBD1 (5 bases). V was shortened by 3 bases and J by 4 bases, with 7 bases between the two germline ends. The CDR3 consists of 12 residues. CDR1 is SGDLS, CDR2 YYNGEE, per germline. The CDR3 reads CASSGRGTEAFF. CDR3 nucleotides: TGTGCCAGCAGCGGAAGGGGCACTGAAGCTTTCTTT. Full variable domain (remainder filled in from reference TRBV9 and TRBJ1-1): DSGVTQTPKHLITATGQRVTLRCSPRSGDLSVYWYQQSLDQGLQFLIQYYNGEERAKGNILERFSAQQFPDLHSELNLSSLELGDSALYFCASSGRGTEAFFGQGTRLTVV.

This clone was observed a handful of times. This chain links TRBV10-2 with TRBJ2-7; D is uncertain. V lost 2 bases and J 6 bases, leaving 5 bases between the germline ends. The CDR3 has 11 amino acids. The germline V gene encodes CDR1 WSHSY and CDR2 SAAADI. The CDR3 sequence is CASSEGREQYV. As DNA, the CDR3 is TGCGCCAGCAGTGAGGGGCGCGAGCAGTACGTC.

V and J are TRBV5-6 and TRBJ1-4; D might be TRBD1 (5 bases). The CDR3 loop spans 14 amino acids. Germline V gene sequence: CDR1 SGHDT, CDR2 YYEEEE. Trimming cost V 2 bases and J 2 bases, with 7 bases left between them. The CDR3 loop reads CASSFGGTNEKLFF. In DNA form, the CDR3 reads TGTGCCAGCAGCTTTGGGGGGACTAATGAAAAACTGTTTTTT.

The V and J genes are TRBV6-6 and TRBJ1-1, with D hard to call. The V gene lost 2 bases and the J gene lost 3 bases, with 4 bases spanning the gap. CDR1 MNHNY and CDR2 SVGAGI come from the germline V gene (reference sequence). The CDR3 length is 12 residues. CDR3: CASSYIDTEAFF. CDR3 nucleotides: TGTGCCAGCAGTTACATTGACACTGAAGCTTTCTTT.

The gene calls are TRBV12-5 and TRBJ1-2; the D gene is possibly TRBD1 (6 bases). Trimming stripped 1 base from V and 5 bases from J, with 14 bases between. In germline, CDR1 is LGHNT, CDR2 FRNRAP. CDR3 length: 15 residues. Here the CDR3 reads CASGLALGAGYGYTF. CDR3 bases: TGTGCTAGTGGTTTGGCCCTGGGGGCGGGGTATGGCTACACCTTC.

This clone was seen just once. This chain joins TRBV7-6 and TRBJ1-3; D gene ambiguous. CDR3 length: 14 residues. Between the trimmed V and J ends, which lost 5 bases and 0 bases, there was a span of 8 bases. CDR1 SGHVS and CDR2 FNYEAQ come from the germline V gene. The CDR3 DNA reads as TGTGCCAGCAGCCCTCAGAACTCTGGAAACACCATATATTTT. As protein: CASSPQNSGNTIYF. The variable domain in full, with the rest retrieved from reference TRBV7-6 and TRBJ1-3, is GAGVSQSPRYKVTKRGQDVALRCDPISGHVSLYWYRQALGQGPEFLTYFNYEAQQDKSGLPNDRFSAERPEGSISTLTIQRTEQRDSAMYRCASSPQNSGNTIYFGEGSWLTVV.

This clone is labeled medium-sized. The chain employs TRBV27 and TRBJ2-1; 10 nucleotides line up with TRBD2. CDR1 is MNHEY, CDR2 SMNVEV, per germline (reference sequence). This CDR3 region has 15 residues. The J segment lost 7 bases and the V segment lost 6 bases, leaving 9 bases of the junction unmatched. CDR3 residues: CASREEVAGGNEQFF. The CDR3 DNA sequence: TGTGCCAGCAGGGAAGAGGTAGCGGGGGGTAATGAGCAGTTCTTC.

The chain has TRBV9 and TRBJ1-1; the D gene is possibly TRBD1 (5 bases). The CDR3 contains 14 residues. Trimming cost V 4 bases and J 1 base, with 11 bases left between them. In germline, CDR1 is SGDLS, CDR2 YYNGEE. The CDR3 loop is CASSPWGTNTEAFF. CDR3 DNA: TGTGCCAGCAGCCCCTGGGGCACGAACACTGAAGCTTTCTTT.

The chain couples TRBV6-5 to TRBJ2-7; possibly TRBD1 for D (5 bases). CDR3 size: 12 residues. Looked up from germline, CDR1 is MNHEY and CDR2 is SVGAGI. V was clipped by 8 bases and J by 4 bases, with 12 bases between them. CDR3 coding DNA: TGTGCCAGCGGACGACAGTTGTACGAGCAGTACGTC. It codes for CASGRQLYEQYV.

This rearrangement joins TRBV6-6 to TRBJ2-2, with D unresolved. The CDR3 is 14 amino acids. Germline CDR1 and CDR2: MNHNY and SVGAGI (reference sequence). Trimming took off 3 bases at V and 7 bases at J, with 12 bases between the two ends. CDR3 loop: CASSYESKGGELFF. In nucleotides, the CDR3 is TGTGCCAGCAGTTATGAGTCGAAGGGCGGGGAGCTGTTTTTT.

The V and J genes are TRBV9 and TRBJ2-5; 14 nucleotides line up with TRBD2. With the DNA end fitting TRBJ2-7 better, the J assignment may be wrong. CDR3 length: 16 amino acids. The germline gives CDR1 SGDLS, CDR2 YYNGEE. CDR3 coding DNA: TGTGCCAGCAGCGCGGGACTAGCGGGAGTAGGTTACGAGCAGTACTTC. It encodes CASSAGLAGVGYEQYF.

The chain joins TRBV19 to TRBJ2-1; no clear D gene. This CDR3 comprises 13 residues. Trimming stripped 5 bases from V and 4 bases from J, with 9 bases between. CDR1 is LNHDA and CDR2 is SQIVND in the germline V gene (reference sequence). CDR3 region: CASSEAAYNEQFF. CDR3 DNA: TGTGCCAGTAGTGAGGCAGCTTACAATGAGCAGTTCTTC.

V is TRBV27 and J is TRBJ2-2, with D unclear. V dropped 2 bases and J dropped 6 bases, with 7 bases sitting between them. CDR1 is MNHEY and CDR2 is SMNVEV in the germline V gene (reference sequence). The CDR3 is 13 amino acids. CDR3 sequence reads: CASSLGWAGELFF. Written as DNA, the CDR3 is TGTGCCAGCAGTTTAGGGTGGGCCGGGGAGCTGTTTTTT.

This rearrangement joins TRBV30 to TRBJ1-5, with TRBD1 matching over 7 bases. Germline V gene lookup returns CDR1 GTSNPN and CDR2 SVGIG (reference sequence). The CDR3 covers 13 residues. V shed 3 bases and J 3 bases; nucleotides not matched to a gene: 2. Here the CDR3 DNA reads TGTGCCTGGAGCGGGACAGCCAATCAGCCCCAGCATTTT. Amino acid sequence: CAWSGTANQPQHF. Filled out from reference TRBV30 and TRBJ1-5, the complete variable domain reads SQTIHQWPATLVQPVGSPLSLECTVEGTSNPNLYWYRQAAGRGLQLLFYSVGIGQISSEVPQNLSASRPQDRQFILSSKKLLLSDSGFYLCAWSGTANQPQHFGDGTRLSIL.

V is TRBV6-1 and J is TRBJ2-1; D may match TRBD1 or TRBD2 (6 bases each). Germline V lookup: CDR1 MNHNS, CDR2 SASEGT. Trimming shortened V by 5 bases and J by 6 bases, and 14 bases separated the two germline ends. The CDR3 is 14 amino acids. CDR3 amino acids: CASSRRGVSNEQFF. The DNA for the CDR3 is TGTGCCAGCAGTCGGAGGGGGGTCAGCAATGAGCAGTTCTTC.